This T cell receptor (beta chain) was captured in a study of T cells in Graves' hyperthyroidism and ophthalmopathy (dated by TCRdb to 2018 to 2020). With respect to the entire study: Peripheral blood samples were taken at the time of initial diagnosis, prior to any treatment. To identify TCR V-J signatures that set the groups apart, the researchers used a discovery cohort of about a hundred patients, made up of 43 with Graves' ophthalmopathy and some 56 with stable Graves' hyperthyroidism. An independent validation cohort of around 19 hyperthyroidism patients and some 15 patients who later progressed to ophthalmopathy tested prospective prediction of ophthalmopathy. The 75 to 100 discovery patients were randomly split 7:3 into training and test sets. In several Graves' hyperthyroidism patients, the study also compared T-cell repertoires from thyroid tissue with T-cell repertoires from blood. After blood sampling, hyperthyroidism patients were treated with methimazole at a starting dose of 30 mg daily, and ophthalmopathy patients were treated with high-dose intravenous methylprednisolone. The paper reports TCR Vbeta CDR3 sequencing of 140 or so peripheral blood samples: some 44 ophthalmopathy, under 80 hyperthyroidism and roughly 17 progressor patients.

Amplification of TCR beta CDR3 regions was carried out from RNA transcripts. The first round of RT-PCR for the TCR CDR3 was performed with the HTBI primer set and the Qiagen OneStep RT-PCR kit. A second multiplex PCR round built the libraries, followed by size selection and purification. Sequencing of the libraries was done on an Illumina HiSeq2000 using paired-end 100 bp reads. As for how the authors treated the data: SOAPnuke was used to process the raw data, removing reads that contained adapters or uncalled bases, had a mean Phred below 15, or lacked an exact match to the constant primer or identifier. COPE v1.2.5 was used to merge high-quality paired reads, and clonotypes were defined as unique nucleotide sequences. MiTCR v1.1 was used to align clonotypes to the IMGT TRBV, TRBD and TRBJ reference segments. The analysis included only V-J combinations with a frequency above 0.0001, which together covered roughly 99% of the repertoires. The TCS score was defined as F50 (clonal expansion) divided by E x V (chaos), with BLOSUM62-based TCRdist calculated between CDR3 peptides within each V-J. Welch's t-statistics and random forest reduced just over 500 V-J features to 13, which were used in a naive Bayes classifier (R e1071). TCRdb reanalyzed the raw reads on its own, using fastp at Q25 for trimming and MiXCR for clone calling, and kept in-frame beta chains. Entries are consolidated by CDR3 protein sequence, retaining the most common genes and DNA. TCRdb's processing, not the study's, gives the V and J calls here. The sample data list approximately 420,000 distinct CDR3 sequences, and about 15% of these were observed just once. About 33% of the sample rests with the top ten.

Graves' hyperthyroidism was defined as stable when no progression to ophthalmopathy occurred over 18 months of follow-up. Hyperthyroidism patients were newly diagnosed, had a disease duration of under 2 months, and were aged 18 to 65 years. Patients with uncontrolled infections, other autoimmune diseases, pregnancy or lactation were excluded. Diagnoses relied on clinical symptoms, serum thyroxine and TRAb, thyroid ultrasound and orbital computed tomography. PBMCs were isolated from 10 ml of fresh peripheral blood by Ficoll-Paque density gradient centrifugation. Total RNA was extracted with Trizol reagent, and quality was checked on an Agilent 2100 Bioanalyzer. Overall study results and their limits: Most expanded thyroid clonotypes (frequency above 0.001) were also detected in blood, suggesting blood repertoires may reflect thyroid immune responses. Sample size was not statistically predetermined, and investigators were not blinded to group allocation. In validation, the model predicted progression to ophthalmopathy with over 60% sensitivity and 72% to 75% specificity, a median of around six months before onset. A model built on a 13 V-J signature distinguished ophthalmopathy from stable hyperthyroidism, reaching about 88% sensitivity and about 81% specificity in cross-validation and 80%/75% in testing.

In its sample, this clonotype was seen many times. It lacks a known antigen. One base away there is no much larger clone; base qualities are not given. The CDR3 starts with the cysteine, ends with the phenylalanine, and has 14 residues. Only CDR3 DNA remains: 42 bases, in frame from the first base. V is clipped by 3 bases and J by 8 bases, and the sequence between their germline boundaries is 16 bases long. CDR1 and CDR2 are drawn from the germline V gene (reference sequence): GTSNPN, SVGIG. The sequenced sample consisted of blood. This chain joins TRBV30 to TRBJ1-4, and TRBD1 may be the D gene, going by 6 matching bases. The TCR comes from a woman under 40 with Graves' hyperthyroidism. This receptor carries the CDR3 CAWRPGGVGEKLFF. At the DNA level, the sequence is TGTGCCTGGAGGCCCGGGGGCGTTGGAGAAAAACTGTTTTTT.